This TCR beta chain was captured in a study of cytomegalovirus exposure and HLA in healthy donors. In the study overall: Counted in an early data release were 65 million to 100 million unique TCRs from HLA-typed donors. Whole-study results and caveats: In an earlier analysis, in approximately 570 donors, most V segments appeared productive either ~90% or ~30% of the time. Highly shared sequence variants in one cluster were likely a sequencing artifact. In a later analysis, V- and J-gene trimming of beta chains associated with a DCLRE1C missense variant, replicated independently.

This clone showed up just a few times. Antigen specificity is unknown. Amplification used 60 Vbeta primers and 13 Jbeta primers. The method was immunoSEQ multiplex PCR; TCRdb's version includes in-frame clones alone and lacks a portion of them. Among around 130,000 clones listed, around 9% were seen once. Germline CDR1 SEHNR, CDR2 FQNEAQ (reference sequence). The CDR3 has 14 amino acids. Trimming cost V 4 bases and J 1 base, with 10 bases left between them. The sequence came from a man in his forties or fifties in good health and CMV-seronegative. The chain carries TRBV7-9 and TRBJ2-5, with D perhaps TRBD2 (5 bases). The sequenced sample was PBMCs. In DNA, the CDR3 is TGTGCCAGCAGCTCTAGCTACCGCCAAGAGACCCAGTACTTC. Amino acids: CASSSSYRQETQYF.